The source of this T cell receptor (beta chain) is a study of blood T cell repertoires in COVID-19 (dated by TCRdb to about 2020). Study-level background: Samples covering the acute and convalescent phases of COVID-19 were provided by collaborators in the United States, Italy and Spain. The prospective study material was composed of cDNA or gDNA derived from T cells, B-cell-depleted T cells, or PBMCs. The dataset comprised deeply sampled blood TCRbeta repertoires from subjects exposed to, actively infected with, or recovered from COVID-19. A freely available public database, intended as a resource for researchers studying the immune response to SARS-CoV-2, is where the repertoires were released. Samples were obtained from the ongoing ImmuneRACE study (first 160 participants) and from 1,254 subjects provided by 6 global collaborators. A de-identified subject ID, COVID-19 status, age in years and sex were almost always included in the sample metadata. Where available, HLA class I and class II types were taken from metadata supplied by the sample provider and were not determined by assay-based typing.

TCRbeta CDR3 regions were amplified from genomic DNA using the immunoSEQ Assay, a bias-controlled multiplex PCR. The authors processed their data as follows. Within the assay, amplification of reference gene primers was used to estimate how many nucleated cells each sample contained. To quantify the absolute abundance of each unique TCRbeta CDR3 rearrangement, sequence reads were collapsed and filtered. Productive Simpson clonality was computed per sample as the square root of Simpson's diversity index over productive rearrangements. TCRdb re-hosts the immuneACCESS table, in-frame sequences only. Its copies lack some clones; in the studies checked, an unresolved V gene accounts for under half of them, and the cause for the rest is not known. Clonal size and the V and J genes are those of that table, whereas D and trimming came from the DNA. The sample contains 290,000 or so clones, around 87% of them found a single time. The ten top clones hold 1.3% of the sample.

Of note for this clone: The antigen it recognizes is unknown. There are no base qualities to consult, and no much larger clone falls within one base.

The paper as a whole reports these results and caveats: The quantity of clinical and demographic metadata differed by source and by participant and was supplied without curation.

The collaborating institutions used their own protocols to collect whole blood in K2EDTA tubes. For TCRbeta analysis, collaborator samples were shipped as frozen whole blood, as isolated PBMCs, or as DNA extracted from either sample type. CDR1 and CDR2 (MNHEY, SVGAGI) derive from the germline V gene. The germline V end is reduced by 5 bases and the J end by 5 bases; junction bases left unmatched: 8. There are 14 amino acids in the CDR3, from cysteine to phenylalanine inclusive. Of the read, only the CDR3 DNA is kept; its 42 bases are in frame from base 1. This TCR was sampled from a man aged 65-85 years with acute or convalescent COVID-19. The chain is encoded by TRBV6-5 joined to TRBJ2-5; the junction holds 7 bases that match TRBD2. The sequenced sample was peripheral blood. The nucleotide sequence reads as follows: TGTGCCAGCAGTACGGTACTGGGAGGGGAGACCCAGTACTTC. Protein translation: CASSTVLGGETQYF.